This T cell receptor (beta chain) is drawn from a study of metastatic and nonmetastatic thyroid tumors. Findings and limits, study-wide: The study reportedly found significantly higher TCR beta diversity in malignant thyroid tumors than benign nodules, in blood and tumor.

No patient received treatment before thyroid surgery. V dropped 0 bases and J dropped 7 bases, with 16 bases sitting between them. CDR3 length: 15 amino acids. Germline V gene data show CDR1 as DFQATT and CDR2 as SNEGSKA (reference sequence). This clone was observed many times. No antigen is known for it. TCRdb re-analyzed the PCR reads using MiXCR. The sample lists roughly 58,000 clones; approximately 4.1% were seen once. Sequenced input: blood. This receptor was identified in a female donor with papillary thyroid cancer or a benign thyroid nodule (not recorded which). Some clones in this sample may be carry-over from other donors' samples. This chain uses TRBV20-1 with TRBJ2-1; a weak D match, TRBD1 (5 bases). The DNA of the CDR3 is TGCAGTGCTAGAGATGGGCAGGGCAAGCGTAATGAGCAGTTCTTC. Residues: CSARDGQGKRNEQFF.